This TCR beta chain was sequenced during a study of T cell changes during pregnancy in multiple sclerosis. The repertoire was sequenced with immunoSEQ multiplex PCR; TCRdb's copy has only in-frame clones and lacks some. The sample holds about 57,000 clones, 93% seen once. The CDR3 has 14 amino acids. V shed 4 bases and J shed 0 bases, with 7 bases lying between them. From germline, CDR1 is SEHNR and CDR2 FQNEAQ (reference sequence). The chain couples TRBV7-9 to TRBJ1-3; D gene ambiguous. The sequences come from peripheral blood, collected after pregnancy. The sequence derives from a female donor with multiple sclerosis, enrolled in a pregnancy study. The CDR3 spells CASSSIYSGNTIYF. In DNA, the CDR3 is TGTGCCAGCAGCTCTATTTACTCTGGAAACACCATATATTTT.